This T cell receptor (beta chain) was sequenced for a study of cytomegalovirus exposure and HLA in healthy donors. Study findings and constraints: Rarity characterized most TCR sequences, yet some public TCRs appeared in many donors. In terms of immune exposure information, only CMV serostatus was available.

About this clone: Its antigen is not identified.

The germline CDR1 and CDR2 sequences are KGHSH and LQKENI. CDR3 size: 14 residues. Trimming removed 0 bases from V and 4 bases from J, with 9 bases in between. All donors participated as healthy donors of bone marrow. 60 Vbeta and 13 Jbeta primers were used in PCR. Sequencing used immunoSEQ multiplex PCR; TCRdb keeps in-frame clones, though not all of them. This sample carries 150,000 to 200,000 clones, approximately 75% of them seen once, and the ten largest clones take more than 2%. The rearrangement links TRBV18 to TRBJ2-5; D might be TRBD1 (6 bases). What was sequenced was PBMCs. This sequence was found in a man between 50 and 59 years old in good health and CMV-seropositive. The CDR3 bases are TGTGCCAGCTCACCACCGGGGGCTGGAGAGACCCAGTACTTC. Its translation: CASSPPGAGETQYF.